The subject of this entry is one T cell receptor beta chain. The target antigen is unknown. Here immunoSEQ multiplex PCR was the method, and the copy in TCRdb shows in-frame clones only, minus some. In the table there are about 130,000 clones, over 75% of which are singletons. The V end was cut by 2 bases, the J end by 4 bases, with 15 bases between. Germline V gene data show CDR1 as MNHEY and CDR2 as SMNVEV (reference sequence). This CDR3 is built from 17 residues. This specimen belongs to a study of T cell responses to AZD1222 COVID-19 vaccine. Broader study findings: Per reports, nearly half of all spike-specific TCRs target regions that are unmutated in variants. Only 5 or 6 people who got AZD1222 tested seropositive at baseline. There were repertoire samples only from the period after the peak T cell response.

This chain connects TRBV27 to TRBJ2-6; D uncertain. The specimen comprised peripheral blood, sampled on day 0 of AZD1222 vaccination. This clonotype was obtained from an adult in good health. As DNA, the CDR3 is TGTGCCAGCAGTTTAAGTCCAGGCGGTTCCGGGGCCAACGTCCTGACTTTC. Its translation: CASSLSPGGSGANVLTF.